This note documents a single TCR beta chain sequence. The CDR3 is 15 amino acids. The V and J ends lost 2 bases and 9 bases, in that order; junction bases with no gene match: 8. Per germline, CDR1 SGHVS and CDR2 FQNEAQ. How the authors handled the data: Reference gene primer amplification gave estimated nucleated cell counts. Sequencing used immunoSEQ multiplex PCR; TCRdb keeps in-frame clones, though not all of them. The V and J calls and clone size are taken from that table; D and trimming were inferred from the DNA. The sample includes approximately 75,000 clones, about 74% of them seen just once. This sample is part of a study of blood T cell repertoires in COVID-19. Study-level background: Sites across the United States, Italy and Spain contributed samples from acute and convalescent COVID-19. T cells, B-cell-depleted T cells, or PBMCs supplied cDNA or gDNA.

The source of this sequence is a human donor with acute or convalescent COVID-19. The donor label of this sample is uncertain. The rearrangement links TRBV7-8 to TRBJ2-1; TRBD2 agrees at 9 bases. Sequencing was carried out using peripheral blood. The CDR3 here is CASSLPVAGAGEQFF. The CDR3 bases are TGTGCCAGCAGCTTACCGGTAGCGGGAGCTGGTGAGCAGTTCTTC.